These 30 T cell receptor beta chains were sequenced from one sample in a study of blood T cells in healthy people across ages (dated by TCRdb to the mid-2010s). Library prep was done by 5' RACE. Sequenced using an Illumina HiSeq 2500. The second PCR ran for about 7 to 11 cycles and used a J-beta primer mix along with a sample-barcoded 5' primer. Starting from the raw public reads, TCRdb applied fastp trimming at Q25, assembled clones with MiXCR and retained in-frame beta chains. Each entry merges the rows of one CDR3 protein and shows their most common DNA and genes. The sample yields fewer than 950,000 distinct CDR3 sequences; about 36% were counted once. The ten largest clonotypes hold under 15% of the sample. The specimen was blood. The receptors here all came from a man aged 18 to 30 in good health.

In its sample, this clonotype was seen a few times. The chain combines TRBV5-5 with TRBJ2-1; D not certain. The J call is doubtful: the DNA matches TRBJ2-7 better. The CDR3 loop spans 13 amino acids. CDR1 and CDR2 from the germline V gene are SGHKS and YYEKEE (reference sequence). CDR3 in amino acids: CASSLPTNNEQYF. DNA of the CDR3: TGTGCCAGCAGCTTGCCCACCAACAATGAGCAGTACTTC.

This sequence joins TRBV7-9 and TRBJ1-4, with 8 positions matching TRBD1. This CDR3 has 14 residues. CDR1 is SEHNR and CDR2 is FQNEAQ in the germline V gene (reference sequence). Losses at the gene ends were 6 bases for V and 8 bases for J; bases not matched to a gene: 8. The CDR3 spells CASRLTGGEEKLFF. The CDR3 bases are TGTGCCAGCAGATTAACAGGGGGTGAGGAAAAACTGTTTTTT.

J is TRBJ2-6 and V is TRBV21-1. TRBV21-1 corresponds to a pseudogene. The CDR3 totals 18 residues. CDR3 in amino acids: CASSKALDEIGGANVLTF. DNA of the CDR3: TGTGCCAGCAGCAAAGCGCTGGACGAGATAGGTGGGGCCAACGTCCTGACTTTC.

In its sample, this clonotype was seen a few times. The CDR3 sequence: CASSGTMAAGYTF. The DNA of the CDR3 is TGTGCCAGCTCAGGGACAATGGCGGCCGGCTACACCTTC. The V gene is TRBV14, the J gene TRBJ1-2, with D perhaps matching TRBD1 (6 bases). The ends were cut back, 8 bases at V and 8 bases at J, with 18 bases in the middle. The CDR3 is 13 residues long. Germline CDR1 reads SGHDN; CDR2 reads FVKESK.

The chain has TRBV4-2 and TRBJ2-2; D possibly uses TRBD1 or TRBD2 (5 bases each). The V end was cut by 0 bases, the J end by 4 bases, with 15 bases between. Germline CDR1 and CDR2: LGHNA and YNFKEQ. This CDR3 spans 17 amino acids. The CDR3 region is CASSQDSGRGSTGELFF. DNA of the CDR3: TGTGCCAGCAGCCAAGATTCGGGACGGGGAAGCACCGGGGAGCTGTTTTTT.

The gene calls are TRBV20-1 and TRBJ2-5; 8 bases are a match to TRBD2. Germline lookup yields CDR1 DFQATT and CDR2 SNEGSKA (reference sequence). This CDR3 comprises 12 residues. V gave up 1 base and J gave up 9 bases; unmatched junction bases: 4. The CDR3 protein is CSARVPGGAQYF. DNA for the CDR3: TGCAGTGCTAGAGTGCCGGGGGGGGCCCAGTACTTC.

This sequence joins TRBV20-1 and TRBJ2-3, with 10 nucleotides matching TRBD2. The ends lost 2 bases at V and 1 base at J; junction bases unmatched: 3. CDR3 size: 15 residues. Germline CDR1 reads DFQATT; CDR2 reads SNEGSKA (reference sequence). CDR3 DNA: TGCAGTGCTAGATCCGGACTAGCGGGCACAGATACGCAGTATTTT. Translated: CSARSGLAGTDTQYF.

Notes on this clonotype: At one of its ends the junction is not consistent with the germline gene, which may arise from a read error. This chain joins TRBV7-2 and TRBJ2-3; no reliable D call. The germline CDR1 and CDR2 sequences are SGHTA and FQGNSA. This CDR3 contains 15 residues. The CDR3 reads CAGSTQPAQPDTQYF. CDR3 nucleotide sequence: TGTGCCGGCAGCACCCAACCGGCACAGCCGGATACGCAGTATTTT.

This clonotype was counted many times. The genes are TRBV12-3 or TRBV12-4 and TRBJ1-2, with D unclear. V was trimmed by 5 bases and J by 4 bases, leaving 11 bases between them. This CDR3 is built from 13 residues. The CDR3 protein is CASSTDRGYGYTF. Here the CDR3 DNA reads TGTGCCAGCAGTACGGACCGAGGCTATGGCTACACCTTC.

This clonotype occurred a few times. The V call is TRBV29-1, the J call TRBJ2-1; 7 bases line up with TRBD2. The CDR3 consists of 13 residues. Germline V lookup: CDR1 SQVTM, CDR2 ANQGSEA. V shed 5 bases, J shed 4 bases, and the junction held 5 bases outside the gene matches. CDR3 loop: CSVWDYPYNEQFF. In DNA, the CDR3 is TGCAGCGTTTGGGACTACCCATACAATGAGCAGTTCTTC.

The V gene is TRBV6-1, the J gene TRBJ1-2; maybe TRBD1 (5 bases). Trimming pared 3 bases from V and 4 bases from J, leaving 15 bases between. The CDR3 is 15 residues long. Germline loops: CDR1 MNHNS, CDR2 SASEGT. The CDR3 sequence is CASSEQQGHGYGYTF. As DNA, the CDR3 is TGTGCCAGCAGTGAGCAGCAGGGTCATGGCTATGGCTACACCTTC.

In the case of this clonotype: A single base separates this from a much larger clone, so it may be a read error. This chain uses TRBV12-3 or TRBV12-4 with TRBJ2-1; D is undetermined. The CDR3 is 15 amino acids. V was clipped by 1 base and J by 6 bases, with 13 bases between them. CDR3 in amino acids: CASSLGDSIPNEQFF. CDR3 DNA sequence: TGTGCCAGCAGTTTAGGTGACTCTATTCCCAATGAGCAGTTCTTC.

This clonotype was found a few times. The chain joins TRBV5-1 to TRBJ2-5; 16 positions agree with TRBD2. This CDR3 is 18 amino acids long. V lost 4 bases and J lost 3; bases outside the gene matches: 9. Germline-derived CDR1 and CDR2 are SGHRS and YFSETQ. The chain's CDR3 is CASSIGTSGGAFKETQYF. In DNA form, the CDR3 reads TGCGCCAGCAGCATCGGGACTAGCGGGGGGGCCTTCAAAGAGACCCAGTACTTC.

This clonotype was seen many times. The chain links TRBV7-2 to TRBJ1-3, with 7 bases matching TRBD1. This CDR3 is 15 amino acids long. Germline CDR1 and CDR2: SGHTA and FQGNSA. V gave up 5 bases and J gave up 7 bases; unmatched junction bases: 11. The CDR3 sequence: CASSQGRGGENTIYF. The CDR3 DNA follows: TGTGCCAGCAGCCAAGGGCGAGGGGGCGAGAACACCATATATTTT. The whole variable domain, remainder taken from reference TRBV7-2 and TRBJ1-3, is GAGVSQSPSNKVTEKGKDVELRCDPISGHTALYWYRQSLGQGLEFLIYFQGNSAPDKSGLPSDRFSAERTGGSVSTLTIQRTQQEDSAVYLCASSQGRGGENTIYFGEGSWLTVV.

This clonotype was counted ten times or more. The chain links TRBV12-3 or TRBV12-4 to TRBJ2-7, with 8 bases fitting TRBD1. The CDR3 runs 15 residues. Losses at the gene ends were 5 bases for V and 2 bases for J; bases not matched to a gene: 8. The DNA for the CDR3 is TGTGCCAGCAGTCCATCGACAGGGGTCCCCTACGAGCAGTACTTC. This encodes CASSPSTGVPYEQYF.

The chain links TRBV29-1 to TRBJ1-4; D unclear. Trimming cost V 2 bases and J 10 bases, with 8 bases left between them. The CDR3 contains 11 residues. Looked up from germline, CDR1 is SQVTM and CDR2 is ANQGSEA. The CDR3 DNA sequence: TGCAGCGTTGAATATTTGGGAAAACTGTTTTTT. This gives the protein CSVEYLGKLFF.

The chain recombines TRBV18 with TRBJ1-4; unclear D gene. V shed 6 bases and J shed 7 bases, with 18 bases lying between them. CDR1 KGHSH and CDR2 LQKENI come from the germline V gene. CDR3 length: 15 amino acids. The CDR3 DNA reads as TGTGCCAGCTCCCCTCTAGCCGGGCCTTCTGAAAAACTGTTTTTT. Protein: CASSPLAGPSEKLFF.

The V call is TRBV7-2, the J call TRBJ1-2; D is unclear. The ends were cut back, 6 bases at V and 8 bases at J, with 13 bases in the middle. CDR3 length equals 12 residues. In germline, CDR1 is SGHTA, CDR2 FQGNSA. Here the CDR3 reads CASSPDLVGYTF. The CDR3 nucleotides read TGTGCCAGCAGTCCGGACCTGGTAGGCTACACCTTC. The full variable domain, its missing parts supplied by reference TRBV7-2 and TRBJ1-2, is GAGVSQSPSNKVTEKGKDVELRCDPISGHTALYWYRQSLGQGLEFLIYFQGNSAPDKSGLPSDRFSAERTGGSVSTLTIQRTQQEDSAVYLCASSPDLVGYTFGSGTRLTVV.

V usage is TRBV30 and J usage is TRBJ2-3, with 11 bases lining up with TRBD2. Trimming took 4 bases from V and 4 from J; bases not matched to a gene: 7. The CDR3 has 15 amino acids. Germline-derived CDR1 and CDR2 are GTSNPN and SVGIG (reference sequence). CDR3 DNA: TGTGCCTGGACGAAGGAGACTAGCGGGGCAGATACGCAGTATTTT. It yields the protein CAWTKETSGADTQYF.

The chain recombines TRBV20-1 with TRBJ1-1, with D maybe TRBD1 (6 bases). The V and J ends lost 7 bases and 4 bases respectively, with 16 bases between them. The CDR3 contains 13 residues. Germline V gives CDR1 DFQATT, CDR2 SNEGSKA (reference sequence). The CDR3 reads CSVSGGGGTEAFF. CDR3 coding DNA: TGCAGTGTCAGTGGGGGAGGGGGCACTGAAGCTTTCTTT.

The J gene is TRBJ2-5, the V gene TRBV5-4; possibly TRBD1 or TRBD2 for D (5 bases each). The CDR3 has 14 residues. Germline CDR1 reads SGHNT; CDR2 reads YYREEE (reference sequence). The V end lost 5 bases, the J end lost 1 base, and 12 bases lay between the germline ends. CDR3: CASSPGAVQETQYF. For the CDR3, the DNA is TGTGCCAGCAGTCCCGGGGCAGTCCAAGAGACCCAGTACTTC.

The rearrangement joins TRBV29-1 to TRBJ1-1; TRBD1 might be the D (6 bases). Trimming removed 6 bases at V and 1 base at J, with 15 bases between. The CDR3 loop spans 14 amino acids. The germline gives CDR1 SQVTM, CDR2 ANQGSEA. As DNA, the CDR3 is TGCAGCGTGGAGAACAGGGATGGGAACACTGAAGCTTTCTTT. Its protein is CSVENRDGNTEAFF.

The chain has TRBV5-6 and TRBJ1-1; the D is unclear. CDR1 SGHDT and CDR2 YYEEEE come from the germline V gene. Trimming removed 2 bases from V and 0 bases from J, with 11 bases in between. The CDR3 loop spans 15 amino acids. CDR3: CASSFSNFMNTEAFF. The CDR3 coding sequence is TGTGCCAGCAGCTTTTCAAATTTCATGAACACTGAAGCTTTCTTT.

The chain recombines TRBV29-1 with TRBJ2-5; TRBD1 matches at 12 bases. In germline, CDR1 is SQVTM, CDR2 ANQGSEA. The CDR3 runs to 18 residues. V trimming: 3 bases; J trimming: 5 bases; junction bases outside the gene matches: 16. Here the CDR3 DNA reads TGCAGCGTTGACGACATCCCGGGGGACAGGGGGCATGGCGAGACCCAGTACTTC. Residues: CSVDDIPGDRGHGETQYF.

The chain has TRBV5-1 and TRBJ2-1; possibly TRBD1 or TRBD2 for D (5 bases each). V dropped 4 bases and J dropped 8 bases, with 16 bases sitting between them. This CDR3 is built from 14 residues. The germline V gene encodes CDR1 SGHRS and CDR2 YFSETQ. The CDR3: CASSVGTPTDEQFF. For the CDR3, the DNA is TGCGCCAGCAGCGTCGGGACCCCCACGGATGAGCAGTTCTTC.

The CDR3 spells CASSRVPTGREANEKLFF. Here the CDR3 DNA reads TGTGCCAGCAGTCGCGTCCCCACAGGGCGTGAAGCTAATGAAAAACTGTTTTTT. The J gene is TRBJ1-4, the V gene TRBV9; maybe TRBD1 (6 bases). Looked up from germline, CDR1 is SGDLS and CDR2 is YYNGEE. V lost 5 bases to trimming and J lost 3 bases, with 23 bases between them. This CDR3 has 18 residues.

CDR3 nucleotides: TGCAGCGTTGTCGGGGGGGGCCACACTGAAGCTTTCTTT. Its translation is CSVVGGGHTEAFF. This chain uses TRBV29-1 with TRBJ1-1; TRBD1 is a possible D gene (6 bases). Germline CDR1 and CDR2: SQVTM and ANQGSEA. This CDR3 spans 13 amino acids. V was trimmed by 4 bases and J by 3 bases, leaving 12 bases between them.

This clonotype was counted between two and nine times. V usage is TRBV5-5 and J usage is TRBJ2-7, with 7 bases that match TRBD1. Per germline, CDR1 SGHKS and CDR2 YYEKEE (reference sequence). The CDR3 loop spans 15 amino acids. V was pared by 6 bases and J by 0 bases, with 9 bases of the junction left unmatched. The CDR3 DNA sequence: TGTGCCAGCACTCCCCGACAGGGATACTCCTACGAGCAGTACTTC. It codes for CASTPRQGYSYEQYF. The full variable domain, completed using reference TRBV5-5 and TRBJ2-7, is DAGVTQSPTHLIKTRGQQVTLRCSPISGHKSVSWYQQVLGQGPQFIFQYYEKEERGRGNFPDRFSARQFPNYSSELNVNALLLGDSALYLCASTPRQGYSYEQYFGPGTRLTVT.

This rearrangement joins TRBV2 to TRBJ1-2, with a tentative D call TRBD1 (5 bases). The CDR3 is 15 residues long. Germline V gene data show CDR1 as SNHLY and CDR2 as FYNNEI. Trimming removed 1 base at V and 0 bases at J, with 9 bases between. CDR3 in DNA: TGTGCCAGCAGTGAAGTGGGGCGGGCTAACTATGGCTACACCTTC. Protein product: CASSEVGRANYGYTF.

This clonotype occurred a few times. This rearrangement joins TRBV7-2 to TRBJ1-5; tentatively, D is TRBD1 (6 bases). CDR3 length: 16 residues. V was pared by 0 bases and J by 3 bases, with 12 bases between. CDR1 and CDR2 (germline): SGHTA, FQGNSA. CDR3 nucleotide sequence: TGTGCCAGCAGCTTAGCGGGGGCAGGGAACAATCAGCCCCAGCATTTT. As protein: CASSLAGAGNNQPQHF.